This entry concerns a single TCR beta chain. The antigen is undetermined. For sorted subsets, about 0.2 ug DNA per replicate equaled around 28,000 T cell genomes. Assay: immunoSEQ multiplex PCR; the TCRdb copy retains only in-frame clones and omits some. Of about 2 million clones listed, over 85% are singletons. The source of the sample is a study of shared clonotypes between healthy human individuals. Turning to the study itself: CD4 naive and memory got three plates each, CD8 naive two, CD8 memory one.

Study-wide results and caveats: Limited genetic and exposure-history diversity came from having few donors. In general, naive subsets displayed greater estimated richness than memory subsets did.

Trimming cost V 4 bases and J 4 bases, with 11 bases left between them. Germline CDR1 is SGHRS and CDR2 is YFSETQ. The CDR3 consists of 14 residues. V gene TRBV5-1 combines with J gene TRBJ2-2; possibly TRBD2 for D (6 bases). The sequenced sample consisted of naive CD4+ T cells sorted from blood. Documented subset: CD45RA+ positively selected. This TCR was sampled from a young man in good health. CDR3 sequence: CASSVEGGTGELFF. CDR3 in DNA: TGCGCCAGCAGCGTCGAGGGAGGCACCGGGGAGCTGTTTTTT.